Listed here is a single T cell receptor beta chain. TCRdb's table, derived via immunoSEQ multiplex PCR, lists solely in-frame clones and lacks some. This sample yields roughly 420,000 clones, of which 85% to 90% are seen a single time; about 0.89% belongs to the top ten. The entry originates in a study of blood T cell repertoires in COVID-19. Across the whole study: From T cells, B-cell-depleted T cells, or PBMCs came the material, which was cDNA or gDNA.

Clinical history reported by participants formed the basis on which cohorts were assigned. V was clipped by 5 bases and J by 0 bases; unmatched bases: 4. The length of the CDR3 is 15 residues. CDR1 is SGHTA and CDR2 is FQGNSA in the germline V gene. This clonotype originated in a woman aged 30 to 39 with acute COVID-19. The chain uses TRBV7-2 and TRBJ2-1; 7 bases are a match to TRBD1. Sequencing used PBMCs or T cells enriched from blood (not recorded which). CDR3 sequence (DNA): TGTGCCAGCAGCGCGGCAGGGGGCTCCTACAATGAGCAGTTCTTC. It specifies CASSAAGGSYNEQFF.